These 14 T cell receptor beta chains were all obtained from the same sample, sequenced in a study of blood T cell repertoires in COVID-19. Repertoires were generated with immunoSEQ multiplex PCR, while TCRdb's copy carries only in-frame clones and drops some. The table has 140,000 or so clones, approximately 80% seen once; the top ten hold approximately 5%. Sequenced: peripheral blood. The receptors stem from a woman between 45 and 60 years old with acute or convalescent COVID-19.

The J gene is TRBJ1-5, the V gene TRBV4-3, with TRBD1 matching 7 bases. The CDR3 is 16 residues long. The trim removed 1 base at V and 2 bases at J, leaving 5 bases unmatched. From germline, CDR1 is LGHNA and CDR2 YSLEER. CDR3 amino acids: CASSQATGIGNQPQHF. For the CDR3, the DNA is TGCGCCAGCAGCCAAGCGACAGGGATCGGCAATCAGCCCCAGCATTTT.

The chain recombines TRBV6-5 with TRBJ1-5; D uncertain. Trimming took off 4 bases at V and 4 bases at J, with 11 bases between the two ends. CDR3 length equals 14 residues. Germline CDR1 is MNHEY and CDR2 is SVGAGI. The CDR3 sequence is CASSSLTANQPQHF. As DNA, the CDR3 is TGTGCCAGCAGTTCCCTCACAGCAAATCAGCCCCAGCATTTT.

This rearrangement joins TRBV19 to TRBJ1-3; D gene unclear. CDR1 and CDR2 from the germline V gene are LNHDA and SQIVND (reference sequence). Trimming took 4 bases from V and 1 from J, leaving 8 bases between them. CDR3 length: 14 residues. CDR3: CASSTTVSGNTIYF. CDR3 nucleotide sequence: TGTGCCAGTAGTACGACTGTGTCTGGAAACACCATATATTTT.

This chain joins TRBV6-4 and TRBJ2-1; D might be TRBD2 (5 bases). The V end lost 4 bases, the J end lost 8 bases, and 18 bases lay between the germline ends. Germline V lookup: CDR1 MRHNA, CDR2 SNTAGT. This CDR3 has 15 residues. CDR3 bases: TGTGCCAGCAGTGCCCTTAGCGACTCCTGGGATGAGCAGTTCTTC. Translating gives CASSALSDSWDEQFF.

The chain couples TRBV7-2 to TRBJ1-2, with D perhaps TRBD1 (6 bases). This CDR3 is 15 amino acids long. Per the germline V gene, CDR1 is SGHTA and CDR2 is FQGNSA. V was trimmed by 4 bases and J by 6 bases, leaving 18 bases between them. CDR3 bases: TGTGCCAGCAGCTCCGTTGGGGGGGGCTACGATGGCTACACCTTC. Translation gives CASSSVGGGYDGYTF.

The rearrangement joins TRBV7-9 to TRBJ2-2; D is possibly TRBD2 (6 bases). The CDR3 sequence is 16 residues long. V was cut by 5 bases and J by 3 bases, with 16 bases left in between. The germline CDR1 and CDR2 sequences are SEHNR and FQNEAQ (reference sequence). CDR3: CASSPRGSGDTGELFF. CDR3 sequence (DNA): TGTGCCAGCAGCCCCCGCGGGTCGGGGGACACCGGGGAGCTGTTTTTT. The complete variable domain, with remaining parts taken from reference TRBV7-9 and TRBJ2-2, reads DTGVSQNPRHKITKRGQNVTFRCDPISEHNRLYWYRQTLGQGPEFLTYFQNEAQLEKSRLLSDRFSAERPKGSFSTLEIQRTEQGDSAMYLCASSPRGSGDTGELFFGEGSRLTVL.

The table lists this clone with a count of one. The gene calls are TRBV7-2 and TRBJ1-1; unclear D gene. V shed 6 bases and J shed 0 bases, with 11 bases lying between them. The germline V gene encodes CDR1 SGHTA and CDR2 FQGNSA. CDR3 length equals 14 residues. CDR3 coding DNA: TGTGCCAGCAGTCTTGCGGGAATGAACACTGAAGCTTTCTTT. Translation: CASSLAGMNTEAFF. The entire variable domain, with the rest obtained from reference TRBV7-2 and TRBJ1-1, is as follows: GAGVSQSPSNKVTEKGKDVELRCDPISGHTALYWYRQSLGQGLEFLIYFQGNSAPDKSGLPSDRFSAERTGGSVSTLTIQRTQQEDSAVYLCASSLAGMNTEAFFGQGTRLTVV.

CDR3 nucleotides: TGCAGCGTTGCTGGGGGGGACCGCTATTCCTACGAGCAGTACTTC. Its protein product is CSVAGGDRYSYEQYF. The chain couples TRBV29-1 to TRBJ2-7, with 7 bases identical to TRBD2. The ends lost 4 bases at V and 1 base at J; junction bases unmatched: 10. The CDR3 runs 15 residues. Per germline, CDR1 SQVTM and CDR2 ANQGSEA.

This clone was found once. The chain combines TRBV7-3 with TRBJ2-1; D might be TRBD2 (7 bases). Deletions cut 4 bases from V and 6 bases from J, with 13 bases between. The CDR3 has 14 residues. From germline, CDR1 is SGHTA and CDR2 FQGTGA. Written as DNA, the CDR3 is TGTGCCAGCAGCTATCCGGGGGGCCGCAATGAGCAGTTCTTC. Its translation is CASSYPGGRNEQFF. The variable domain in full, completed from reference TRBV7-3 and TRBJ2-1, reads GAGVSQTPSNKVTEKGKYVELRCDPISGHTALYWYRQSLGQGPEFLIYFQGTGAADDSGLPNDRFFAVRPEGSVSTLKIQRTERGDSAVYLCASSYPGGRNEQFFGPGTRLTVL.

This chain links TRBV2 with TRBJ1-4; no clear D gene. V lost 8 bases and J lost 8, with 15 bases in between. The germline gives CDR1 SNHLY, CDR2 FYNNEI. This CDR3 region has 13 residues. The CDR3 sequence: CASLGFTGEKLFF. The DNA for the CDR3 is TGTGCCAGCTTGGGCTTCACGGGGGAAAAACTGTTTTTT.

The chain recombines TRBV29-1 with TRBJ2-6; a possible D gene is TRBD1 (5 bases). V was trimmed by 5 bases and J by 0 bases, leaving 14 bases between them. CDR3 length: 16 amino acids. CDR1 and CDR2 from the germline V gene are SQVTM and ANQGSEA. CDR3 sequence (DNA): TGCAGCGTTCACAGGATAACCCCCTCTGGGGCCAACGTCCTGACTTTC. The encoded protein is CSVHRITPSGANVLTF.

The chain is built from TRBV2 and TRBJ1-5, with TRBD1 matching 7 bases. Germline CDR1 SNHLY, CDR2 FYNNEI. The CDR3 is 15 residues long. The V and J ends lost 6 bases and 5 bases, in that order; junction bases with no gene match: 10. CDR3 nucleotides: TGTGCCAGCAGCTCAGAACAGGGGCCGGATCAGCCCCAGCATTTT. Amino acids: CASSSEQGPDQPQHF. Supplemented by reference TRBV2 and TRBJ1-5, the full variable domain reads EPEVTQTPSHQVTQMGQEVILRCVPISNHLYFYWYRQILGQKVEFLVSFYNNEISEKSEIFDDQFSVERPDGSNFTLKIRSTKLEDSAMYFCASSSEQGPDQPQHFGDGTRLSIL.

The rearrangement uses TRBV6-5 and TRBJ2-7, with TRBD1 matching 8 bases. Trimming removed 6 bases from V and 2 bases from J; junction bases left unmatched: 6. The CDR3 is made up of 14 amino acids. Germline V CDR1 and CDR2: MNHEY, SVGAGI. The chain's CDR3 is CASRQTGVTYEQYF. For the CDR3, the DNA is TGTGCCAGCAGACAGACAGGGGTTACCTACGAGCAGTACTTC.

This rearrangement joins TRBV18 to TRBJ1-3, with 7 bases aligning to TRBD1. V lost 2 bases, J lost 7 bases, and 5 bases stayed unmatched. The CDR3 consists of 14 residues. Per the germline V gene, CDR1 is KGHSH and CDR2 is LQKENI. Written as DNA, the CDR3 is TGTGCCAGCTCACCAGGAGAACAGGGGAACACCATATATTTT. Translating it yields CASSPGEQGNTIYF. Combining the CDR3 with reference TRBV18 and TRBJ1-3 gives the whole variable domain NAGVMQNPRHLVRRRGQEARLRCSPMKGHSHVYWYRQLPEEGLKFMVYLQKENIIDESGMPKERFSAEFPKEGPSILRIQQVVRGDSAAYFCASSPGEQGNTIYFGEGSWLTVV.